The next 10 T cell receptor beta chains were all read from a single sample in a study of graft-versus-host responses after intestinal transplantation (dated by TCRdb to 2020 to 2023). The library was built by means of the immunoSEQ multiplex PCR assay. Held by TCRdb, this immuneACCESS table contains in-frame sequences only and omits some clones. Under half of the omission traces to an unresolved V gene where checked; the cause of the rest is unknown. Within this sample are approximately 77,000 clones, with 92% of them counted one time only. The ten largest account for approximately 0.64% of the sample. The sequenced sample was PBMCs, obtained 98 days after intestinal transplantation. Source of these receptors: a human patient who received an intestinal transplant, so some T cells may come from the graft donor.

V is TRBV7-6 and J is TRBJ2-3, with D unclear. V gave up 2 bases and J gave up 2 bases, with 11 bases separating them. This CDR3 has 15 amino acids. The germline V gene encodes CDR1 SGHVS and CDR2 FNYEAQ. The DNA of the CDR3 is TGTGCCAGCAGCTTATCTCGCCACTCCACAGATACGCAGTATTTT. Translated, it gives CASSLSRHSTDTQYF. Supplemented by reference TRBV7-6 and TRBJ2-3, the full variable domain reads GAGVSQSPRYKVTKRGQDVALRCDPISGHVSLYWYRQALGQGPEFLTYFNYEAQQDKSGLPNDRFSAERPEGSISTLTIQRTEQRDSAMYRCASSLSRHSTDTQYFGPGTRLTVL.

The V gene is TRBV6-5, the J gene TRBJ1-2, with D hard to call. CDR3 length: 15 amino acids. V was pared by 7 bases and J by 2 bases, with 17 bases between. CDR1 is MNHEY and CDR2 is SVGAGI in the germline V gene. CDR3 region: CASTRTVAVNYGYTF. CDR3 DNA sequence: TGTGCCAGCACCCGGACTGTTGCCGTAAACTATGGCTACACCTTC.

This chain connects TRBV4-1 to TRBJ1-1; D gene unclear. V was shortened by 0 bases and J by 1 base, with 9 bases between the two germline ends. Germline lookup yields CDR1 MGHRA and CDR2 YSYEKL. The CDR3 sequence is 15 residues long. DNA for the CDR3: TGCGCCAGCAGCCAAGATCCGGCAGCGAACACTGAAGCTTTCTTT. As protein: CASSQDPAANTEAFF.

The rearrangement uses TRBV5-4 and TRBJ2-7; 8 nucleotides agree with TRBD1. Germline trimming cut 4 bases from V and 0 bases from J; bases unmatched to any gene: 6. The germline V gene has CDR1 SGHNT and CDR2 YYREEE (reference sequence). The CDR3 covers 15 residues. CDR3 sequence: CASSPAGTGSYEQYF. CDR3 bases: TGTGCCAGCAGCCCAGCCGGGACAGGCTCCTACGAGCAGTACTTC.

This sequence joins TRBV4-2 and TRBJ2-1; weak D call: TRBD2 (6 bases). Germline assignment: CDR1 LGHNA and CDR2 YNFKEQ. The CDR3 covers 16 residues. V was shortened by 1 base and J by 8 bases, with 18 bases between the two germline ends. The CDR3 protein is CASSQGAGLVVDEQFF. The CDR3 coding sequence is TGTGCCAGCAGCCAAGGGGCGGGGCTAGTTGTCGATGAGCAGTTCTTC.

The table lists this clone with a few counts. The V and J genes are TRBV6-6 and TRBJ2-5, with a possible D match to TRBD2 (7 bases). This CDR3 contains 14 residues. The V gene's germline CDR1 is MNHNY and CDR2 SVGAGI (reference sequence). V was clipped by 4 bases and J by 4 bases, with 13 bases between them. CDR3 region: CASSSRGAGETQYF. In DNA, the CDR3 is TGTGCCAGCAGTTCCCGGGGGGCGGGAGAGACCCAGTACTTC.

This chain connects TRBV5-6 to TRBJ2-3; 8 bases are shared with TRBD1. The CDR3 loop spans 15 amino acids. Trimming at V came to 6 bases and at J to 3 bases, leaving 9 bases not matched to a gene. Germline-derived CDR1 and CDR2 are SGHDT and YYEEEE. CDR3 bases: TGTGCCAGCATCTCGCAGGGGGCGGGAACAGATACGCAGTATTTT. It codes for CASISQGAGTDTQYF. Combining the CDR3 with reference TRBV5-6 and TRBJ2-3 gives the whole variable domain DAGVTQSPTHLIKTRGQQVTLRCSPKSGHDTVSWYQQALGQGPQFIFQYYEEEERQRGNFPDRFSGHQFPNYSSELNVNALLLGDSALYLCASISQGAGTDTQYFGPGTRLTVL.

V gene TRBV27 combines with J gene TRBJ2-7, with 9 positions matching TRBD2. With 4 bases clipped from V and 2 bases from J, the junction kept 12 bases outside the gene matches. The CDR3 has 17 residues. The germline CDR1 and CDR2 sequences are MNHEY and SMNVEV (reference sequence). CDR3 amino acids: CASSSISLAGGPYEQYF. The DNA of the CDR3 is TGTGCCAGCAGTTCCATCTCATTGGCGGGAGGGCCCTACGAGCAGTACTTC.

CDR3 DNA: TGTGCCAGCAGCTTGGAACTAACAGAAGGACACAACAATGAGCAGTTCTTC. As protein: CASSLELTEGHNNEQFF. V is TRBV5-4 and J is TRBJ2-1, with D maybe TRBD1 (5 bases). The V gene lost 0 bases and the J gene lost 5 bases, with 18 bases spanning the gap. The CDR3 spans 17 residues. CDR1 and CDR2 (germline): SGHNT, YYREEE (reference sequence).

The chain joins TRBV6-5 to TRBJ2-1; 10 bases map to TRBD2. With 0 bases clipped from V and 16 bases from J, the junction kept 6 bases outside the gene matches. The CDR3 totals 13 residues. The V gene's germline CDR1 is MNHEY and CDR2 SVGAGI. In DNA form, the CDR3 reads TGTGCCAGCAGTTACTCGAAAGCGGGGGGGGAATTCTTC. This codes for CASSYSKAGGEFF.